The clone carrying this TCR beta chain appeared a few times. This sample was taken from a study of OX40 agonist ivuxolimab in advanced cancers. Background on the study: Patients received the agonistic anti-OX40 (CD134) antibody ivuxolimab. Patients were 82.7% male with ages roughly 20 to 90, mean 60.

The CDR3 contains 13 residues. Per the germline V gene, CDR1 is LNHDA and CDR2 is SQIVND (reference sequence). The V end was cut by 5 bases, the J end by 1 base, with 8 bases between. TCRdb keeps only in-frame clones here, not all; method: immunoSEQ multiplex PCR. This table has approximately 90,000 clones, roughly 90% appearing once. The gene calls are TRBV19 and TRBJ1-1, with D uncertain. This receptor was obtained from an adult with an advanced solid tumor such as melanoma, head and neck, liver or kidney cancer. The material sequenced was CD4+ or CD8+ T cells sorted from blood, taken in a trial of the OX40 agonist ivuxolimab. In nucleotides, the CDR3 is TGTGCCAGTAGTCGGTATGAGAACACTGAAGCTTTCTTT. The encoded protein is CASSRYENTEAFF.